The 9 T cell receptor beta chains in this list originate from one sample, sequenced in a study of Ad26.COV2.S vaccination and SARS-CoV-2 variants. This sample's treatment: around 19 received Ad26.COV2.S at low or high dose, single or two shots; about 5 received placebo; per-sample allocation not given. It was on day 63 after the first vaccine or placebo injection that samples were taken. Clones were sequenced by immunoSEQ multiplex PCR, and TCRdb holds only the in-frame ones, with some missing. The table includes 350,000 to 450,000 clones, around 87% detected once. The sequencing used peripheral blood, collected in a trial of Ad26.COV2.S vaccine versus placebo. These receptors all come from a person aged 18 to 59 who received the Ad26.COV2.S COVID-19 vaccine or a placebo.

The J gene is TRBJ2-7, the V gene TRBV5-1; 7 bases align to TRBD1. Germline loops: CDR1 SGHRS, CDR2 YFSETQ. The CDR3 is 16 residues long. With 4 bases clipped from V and 2 bases from J, the junction kept 12 bases outside the gene matches. In nucleotides, the CDR3 is TGCGCCAGCAGCGATAGAAACAGGGGCAAAACCTACGAGCAGTACTTC. It is translated as CASSDRNRGKTYEQYF.

The rearrangement joins TRBV15 to TRBJ2-6; D gene ambiguous. Germline V lookup: CDR1 LNHNV, CDR2 YYDKDF (reference sequence). This CDR3 is 15 amino acids long. The V end lost 2 bases, the J end lost 0 bases, and 5 bases lay between the germline ends. CDR3 sequence (DNA): TGTGCCACCAGCAGATCGTACTCTGGGGCCAACGTCCTGACTTTC. It codes for CATSRSYSGANVLTF.

The V gene is TRBV11-2, the J gene TRBJ1-2; TRBD1 matches at 8 bases. Germline CDR1 SGHAT, CDR2 FQNNGV. The CDR3 is 14 residues long. V was clipped by 5 bases and J by 6 bases; unmatched bases: 8. The CDR3: CASSPSGTGHGYTF. Here the CDR3 DNA reads TGTGCCAGCAGCCCGTCCGGGACAGGTCATGGCTACACCTTC.

The rearrangement uses TRBV6-6 and TRBJ1-2; D is ambiguous. The CDR3 contains 10 residues. V was shortened by 5 bases and J by 11 bases, with 9 bases between the two germline ends. Germline lookup yields CDR1 MNHNY and CDR2 SVGAGI (reference sequence). CDR3 bases: TGTGCCAGCAGTGCTCCGGGATACACCTTC. Protein: CASSAPGYTF.

This clone appeared once. The chain uses TRBV27 and TRBJ2-2, with 10 bases identical to TRBD2. The germline CDR1 and CDR2 sequences are MNHEY and SMNVEV (reference sequence). V was pared by 10 bases and J by 4 bases, with 9 bases of the junction left unmatched. The CDR3 covers 15 residues. The CDR3 sequence is CAIKAGGRTTGELFF. In DNA form, the CDR3 reads TGTGCCATCAAAGCGGGGGGGCGTACCACCGGGGAGCTGTTTTTT.

The V call is TRBV10-3, the J call TRBJ1-1; possibly TRBD1 for D (6 bases). V shed 4 bases and J shed 1 base, with 16 bases lying between them. This CDR3 has 16 amino acids. Per the germline V gene, CDR1 is ENHRY and CDR2 is SYGVKD. DNA of the CDR3: TGTGCCATCAGTGGATTACAGGGTAGGGGGAACACTGAAGCTTTCTTT. It codes for CAISGLQGRGNTEAFF.

This sequence joins TRBV7-2 and TRBJ1-3; D is unresolved. The CDR3 loop spans 12 amino acids. Germline V CDR1 and CDR2: SGHTA, FQGNSA. Trimming pared 4 bases from V and 2 bases from J, leaving 3 bases between. The CDR3 region is CASSSAGNTIYF. CDR3 bases: TGTGCCAGCAGCTCGGCTGGAAACACCATATATTTT.

The gene calls are TRBV28 and TRBJ1-1; 8 bases fit TRBD1. V was pared by 6 bases and J by 4 bases, with 4 bases of the junction left unmatched. The CDR3 length is 13 residues. Per germline, CDR1 MDHEN and CDR2 SYDVKM. The CDR3 protein is CASSDTGGTEAFF. Written as DNA, the CDR3 is TGTGCCAGCAGCGATACAGGGGGCACTGAAGCTTTCTTT.

V usage is TRBV7-2 and J usage is TRBJ2-7; no reliable D call. CDR1 SGHTA and CDR2 FQGNSA come from the germline V gene. The CDR3 contains 16 residues. Trimming removed 2 bases from V and 0 bases from J, with 14 bases in between. CDR3 coding DNA: TGTGCCAGCAGCTTAAGTCCGGCTTTGAGCTCCTACGAGCAGTACTTC. Amino acids: CASSLSPALSSYEQYF.